The 26 T cell receptor beta chains listed next were all sequenced from one sample in a study of PD-1 blockade in classical Hodgkin lymphoma (dated by TCRdb to 2018 to 2020). This specimen's time point label, per the study, means: cycle 1 day 1 (C1D1), immediately before nivolumab initiation. Every trial patient had relapsed after autologous stem cell transplantation, and cohorts A, B and C differed in prior brentuximab vedotin exposure. Libraries were prepared through the immunoSEQ multiplex PCR assay. TCRdb mirrors the immuneACCESS table, restricted to in-frame sequences. Some clones are absent from its copies; in checked studies, under half trace to an unresolved V gene, and the reason for the others is unknown. This sample is represented by over 25,000 clones; more than 75% of them were singletons. The top ten clones comprise around 2.7% of the sample. The source was peripheral blood mononuclear cells (PBMCs), collected at baseline. The receptors here all came from a human donor with classical Hodgkin lymphoma.

This clone showed up just once. The chain's CDR3 is CASSSSQGDNSPLHF. The CDR3 DNA follows: TGTGCCAGCTCTTCAAGTCAGGGGGATAATTCACCCCTCCACTTT. The V gene is TRBV18, the J gene TRBJ1-6, with 7 bases fitting TRBD1. J gave up 5 bases and V 6 bases, and 7 bases lay outside the gene matches. CDR3 length: 15 residues. CDR1 and CDR2 from the germline V gene are KGHSH and LQKENI.

The chain recombines TRBV7-9 with TRBJ1-1, with D unclear. Trimming removed 4 bases at V and 1 base at J, with 7 bases between. Per germline, CDR1 SEHNR and CDR2 FQNEAQ (reference sequence). The CDR3 sequence is 13 residues long. DNA of the CDR3: TGTGCCAGCAGCTGGGCCGGGAACACTGAAGCTTTCTTT. Translating it yields CASSWAGNTEAFF.

Points on this clone: Other nucleotide sequences from this sample produce the same CDR3. V usage is TRBV7-9 and J usage is TRBJ2-7; tentatively, D is TRBD2 (5 bases). The V and J ends lost 6 bases and 2 bases respectively, with 14 bases between them. There are 14 residues in the CDR3. CDR1 is SEHNR, CDR2 FQNEAQ, per germline (reference sequence). The CDR3 spells CASSRGMEPYEQYF. In nucleotides, the CDR3 is TGTGCCAGCAGTCGGGGTATGGAGCCCTACGAGCAGTACTTC.

This rearrangement joins TRBV30 to TRBJ1-1, with D tentatively TRBD1 (6 bases). The V end was cut by 4 bases, the J end by 4 bases, with 10 bases between. The CDR3 extends over 12 amino acids. Germline V gene lookup returns CDR1 GTSNPN and CDR2 SVGIG (reference sequence). CDR3 sequence: CAWNRALTEAFF. The CDR3 nucleotides read TGTGCCTGGAACAGGGCCCTCACTGAAGCTTTCTTT.

V is TRBV18 and J is TRBJ2-4; 7 bases match TRBD1. CDR1 is KGHSH, CDR2 LQKENI, per germline. J was trimmed by 7 bases and V by 6 bases; bases with no gene match: 12. This CDR3 spans 15 amino acids. The CDR3 is CASSPSGGAGNIQYF. The CDR3 coding sequence is TGTGCCAGCTCCCCGTCAGGGGGTGCCGGCAACATTCAGTACTTC.

V gene TRBV7-9 combines with J gene TRBJ2-4, with D possibly matching TRBD1 (5 bases). Germline CDR1 is SEHNR and CDR2 is FQNEAQ (reference sequence). Between the trimmed V and J ends, which lost 5 bases and 0 bases, there was a span of 11 bases. The CDR3 loop spans 15 amino acids. Written as DNA, the CDR3 is TGTGCCAGCAGCCCCGACAGACTAGCCAAAAACATTCAGTACTTC. This sequence encodes CASSPDRLAKNIQYF.

The genes are TRBV19 and TRBJ2-7, with 9 positions matching TRBD1. The germline CDR1 and CDR2 sequences are LNHDA and SQIVND (reference sequence). The V and J ends lost 3 bases and 0 bases, in that order; junction bases with no gene match: 12. The CDR3 spans 18 residues. The DNA for the CDR3 is TGTGCCAGTAGTATTCTTTTATCGGGACAGGGCCTCTCCTACGAGCAGTACTTC. It yields the protein CASSILLSGQGLSYEQYF.

As regards this clone: Other DNA sequences of this sample code for an identical CDR3. V is TRBV5-6 and J is TRBJ1-1, with TRBD1 as a possible D gene (5 bases). The CDR3 loop spans 14 amino acids. Deletions cut 1 base from V and 4 bases from J, with 11 bases between. Germline V gene data show CDR1 as SGHDT and CDR2 as YYEEEE. The DNA for the CDR3 is TGTGCCAGCAGCTTGCAGGGCCCGACCACTGAAGCTTTCTTT. Protein product: CASSLQGPTTEAFF. The full variable domain, its missing parts supplied by reference TRBV5-6 and TRBJ1-1, is DAGVTQSPTHLIKTRGQQVTLRCSPKSGHDTVSWYQQALGQGPQFIFQYYEEEERQRGNFPDRFSGHQFPNYSSELNVNALLLGDSALYLCASSLQGPTTEAFFGQGTRLTVV.

V gene TRBV6-5 combines with J gene TRBJ1-2; 7 nucleotides align to TRBD1. V lost 6 bases, J lost 5 bases, and 12 bases stayed unmatched. CDR3 length equals 15 residues. The germline CDR1 and CDR2 sequences are MNHEY and SVGAGI. This CDR3 reads CASRSDTGAGYGYTF. Written as DNA, the CDR3 is TGTGCCAGCAGATCAGACACAGGGGCAGGGTATGGCTACACCTTC.

The chain combines TRBV7-9 with TRBJ1-1, with D tentatively TRBD1 (5 bases). The V and J ends lost 4 bases and 2 bases respectively, with 11 bases between them. The CDR3 spans 14 residues. Germline V lookup: CDR1 SEHNR, CDR2 FQNEAQ (reference sequence). The DNA of the CDR3 is TGTGCCAGCAGCTCCGGGGGGGTCAACACTGAAGCTTTCTTT. Encoded protein: CASSSGGVNTEAFF.

The table lists this clone with a few counts. The V call is TRBV5-1, the J call TRBJ1-2; D perhaps matches TRBD1 (5 bases). CDR1 SGHRS and CDR2 YFSETQ come from the germline V gene. This CDR3 has 13 residues. Trimming left V 4 bases short and J 4 bases short, with 11 bases between. The CDR3 sequence is CASSPATGYGYTF. The CDR3, as DNA: TGCGCCAGCAGCCCCGCAACAGGCTATGGCTACACCTTC.

The chain recombines TRBV12-2 with TRBJ2-1; the table's D call of TRBD2 was not tested on the DNA. TRBV12-2 is given as a pseudogene. This CDR3 is 16 amino acids long. The CDR3 DNA reads as TGTGCAAGTCGGGAACTAGCGGAAACTCTCTACAATGAGCAGTTCTTC. Protein product: CASRELAETLYNEQFF.

The chain uses TRBV7-3 and TRBJ2-1; 7 positions match TRBD2. The V gene's germline CDR1 is SGHTA and CDR2 FQGTGA. Trimming took 5 bases from V and 3 from J; bases not matched to a gene: 10. The CDR3 has 16 amino acids. The CDR3 sequence: CASSPTPGGGYNEQFF. The CDR3 bases are TGTGCCAGCAGCCCCACCCCTGGCGGGGGCTACAATGAGCAGTTCTTC.

The chain joins TRBV6-5 to TRBJ1-2, with D perhaps matching TRBD1 (5 bases). CDR1 is MNHEY, CDR2 SVGAGI, per germline. The germline V and J ends were trimmed by 0 bases and 8 bases, with 13 bases remaining between them. The CDR3 is 14 residues long. CDR3 loop: CASSYSTGGKGYTF. The CDR3, as DNA: TGTGCCAGCAGTTACTCAACGGGGGGTAAAGGCTACACCTTC.

The CDR3 bases are TGCGCCAGCAGCTTGGGCGGGGGGGCCCAAGATACGCAGTATTTT. Translating gives CASSLGGGAQDTQYF. V is TRBV5-1 and J is TRBJ2-3, with 9 nucleotides matching TRBD2. Germline assignment: CDR1 SGHRS and CDR2 YFSETQ. This CDR3 has 15 residues. Germline trimming cut 0 bases from V and 5 bases from J; bases unmatched to any gene: 4.

This clone turned up a few times. The chain employs TRBV5-1 and TRBJ2-5; D remains unclear. V was cut by 0 bases and J by 1 base, with 10 bases left in between. This CDR3 comprises 15 residues. Germline V gene data show CDR1 as SGHRS and CDR2 as YFSETQ. CDR3 DNA: TGCGCCAGCAGCTTGGGAGGTTTGGTCCAAGAGACCCAGTACTTC. Its translation is CASSLGGLVQETQYF.

The V gene is TRBV7-9, the J gene TRBJ2-6, with D perhaps assigned TRBD1 or TRBD2 (5 bases each). V lost 4 bases to trimming and J lost 1 base, with 8 bases between them. Germline assignment: CDR1 SEHNR and CDR2 FQNEAQ (reference sequence). The CDR3 is 15 amino acids. The CDR3 DNA sequence: TGTGCCAGCAGCTGGGACCTATCTGGGGCCAACGTCCTGACTTTC. This sequence encodes CASSWDLSGANVLTF.

On this clone: No DNA is shown, since the ends of the CDR3 on it are uncertain; the CDR3 is the one TCRdb lists. This chain's CDR3 is CASSKAFCSAGAPRAGELFF. The genes are TRBV21-1 and TRBJ2-2; TRBD2 was called by the table and not checked on the DNA. TRBV21-1 is labeled a pseudogene. The CDR3 spans 20 residues, counting both ends.

This chain links TRBV7-9 with TRBJ2-2; 7 bases map to TRBD1. This CDR3 region has 16 residues. The germline gives CDR1 SEHNR, CDR2 FQNEAQ (reference sequence). The V gene end was trimmed by 0 bases and the J gene end by 1 base; junction bases not matched to a gene: 2. The CDR3 region has the DNA TGTGCCAGCAGCTTAGCGGGACAGCAGAACACCGGGGAGCTGTTTTTT. Its translation: CASSLAGQQNTGELFF.

The V and J genes are TRBV5-6 and TRBJ2-7; weak D call: TRBD2 (6 bases). Germline lookup yields CDR1 SGHDT and CDR2 YYEEEE. With 4 bases removed from V and 0 bases from J, the gap between germline ends came to 14 bases. The CDR3 contains 15 residues. This CDR3 reads CASSLEGLSSYEQYF. For the CDR3, the DNA is TGTGCCAGCAGCCTGGAGGGGTTAAGCTCCTACGAGCAGTACTTC.

The CDR3 is CASEPGQGYEQFF. The CDR3 DNA is TGCGCCAGCGAACCGGGACAGGGGTATGAGCAGTTCTTC. The gene calls are TRBV5-1 and TRBJ2-1; 10 positions agree with TRBD1. This CDR3 has 13 amino acids. Germline CDR1 and CDR2: SGHRS and YFSETQ. Trimming cost V 7 bases and J 8 bases; bases outside gene matches: 6.

This chain uses TRBV4-3 with TRBJ2-5, with TRBD2 matching 8 bases. The germline CDR1 and CDR2 sequences are LGHNA and YSLEER. Unmatched junction bases numbered 8, after V lost 0 bases and J lost 5 bases. The CDR3 runs 16 residues. CDR3: CASSQDSSGGSETQYF. DNA of the CDR3: TGCGCCAGCAGCCAAGATTCAAGCGGGGGTTCGGAGACCCAGTACTTC.

V gene TRBV29-1 combines with J gene TRBJ2-3, with TRBD2 identical over 14 bases. CDR1 SQVTM and CDR2 ANQGSEA come from the germline V gene. The CDR3 spans 16 residues. Trimming cost V 7 bases and J 1 base; bases outside gene matches: 7. The CDR3 DNA reads TGCAGCGCGGGACTAGCGGGGGCCGTGGGCACAGATACGCAGTATTTT. As protein: CSAGLAGAVGTDTQYF.

V usage is TRBV6-5 and J usage is TRBJ2-5; D is ambiguous. The CDR3 is 15 residues long. The germline gives CDR1 MNHEY, CDR2 SVGAGI. Between the trimmed V and J ends, which lost 0 bases and 2 bases, there was a span of 10 bases. The CDR3 sequence is CASSYSGIPQETQYF. The CDR3 DNA follows: TGTGCCAGCAGTTACTCAGGGATTCCACAAGAGACCCAGTACTTC.

The J gene is TRBJ2-3, the V gene TRBV27; no reliable D call. Looked up from germline, CDR1 is MNHEY and CDR2 is SMNVEV (reference sequence). There are 16 residues in the CDR3. The ends were cut back, 1 base at V and 0 bases at J, with 11 bases in the middle. CDR3 DNA sequence: TGTGCCAGCAGTTTATTCGTAGCCATTAGCACAGATACGCAGTATTTT. Translation: CASSLFVAISTDTQYF.

The J gene is TRBJ2-5, the V gene TRBV11-2; TRBD1 aligns across 7 bases. This CDR3 contains 14 residues. Germline V gene data show CDR1 as SGHAT and CDR2 as FQNNGV. With V trimmed by 7 bases and J by 3 bases, 8 bases remained unmatched. This CDR3 reads CASTQYGTEETQYF. The CDR3 DNA follows: TGTGCCAGCACCCAATACGGGACAGAAGAGACCCAGTACTTC.